The clone carrying this T cell receptor (beta chain) has at least ten counts. Its antigen is as yet unknown. This sample was included in a study of CD8 T cells in ankylosing spondylitis. Study findings and constraints: Roughly eight highly homologous variants made up a TCR beta motif that seemed to typify ankylosing spondylitis blood.

Quantitative 5'-RACE with molecular barcodes was used to make the TCR beta libraries. TCRdb reprocessed the 5' RACE reads via MiXCR and lists one record per CDR3 protein. The sample yields around 180,000 distinct CDR3 sequences, about 18% seen once. This CDR3 contains 13 residues. Germline V gene sequence: CDR1 DFQATT, CDR2 SNEGSKA (reference sequence). Trimming pared 0 bases from V and 6 bases from J, leaving 11 bases between. The chain has TRBV20-1 and TRBJ1-2, with D possibly matching TRBD1 (5 bases). This TCR derives from a male donor under 30 with ankylosing spondylitis or in good health (not recorded which). Source material: blood, either unsorted or a sorted T cell fraction (not recorded which). CDR3 DNA sequence: TGCAGTGCTAGAGATGCGGGGACGGATGGCTACACCTTC. It is translated as CSARDAGTDGYTF.